These T cell receptor beta chains were read from a single sample in a study of early T cells in non-severe SARS-CoV-2 infection. TCRdb redid the calling of the 5' RACE reads with MiXCR, one entry per CDR3 protein. This sample has more than 65,000 distinct CDR3 sequences, with around 13% found just once. The sequencing input was whole blood. The receptors come from an adult who was a healthcare worker with PCR-confirmed SARS-CoV-2 infection or an uninfected control (not recorded which). CDR3s include the opening cysteine and the closing phenylalanine or tryptophan. Fields, in order: D gene, V gene, J gene, clone size, CDR3 DNA, CDR3 protein. A D gene is named only where the DNA matches it firmly. Size is stated for part of the rows, as once, few or many counts, or as a class when the clone is expanded.

d_gene: TRBD1; v_gene: TRBV28; j_gene: TRBJ2-7; abundance: NA; CDR3nt: TGTGCCAGCGTCGGGGGGACAGGGGACGAGCAGTACTTC; CDR3aa: CASVGGTGDEQYF
d_gene: NA; v_gene: TRBV27; j_gene: TRBJ1-4; abundance: few; CDR3nt: TGTGCCAGCAGTCTCCGGGGACGGATGGGTGAAAAACTGTTTTTT; CDR3aa: CASSLRGRMGEKLFF
d_gene: TRBD2; v_gene: TRBV7-9; j_gene: TRBJ2-1; abundance: many; CDR3nt: TGTGCCAGCAGCTTCCCGGGACTAGCCCACAATGAGCAGTTCTTC; CDR3aa: CASSFPGLAHNEQFF
d_gene: TRBD1; v_gene: TRBV29-1; j_gene: TRBJ2-7; abundance: NA; CDR3nt: TGCAGCGTTACACCACAGGGGACGCAGAGGGAGCAGTACTTC; CDR3aa: CSVTPQGTQREQYF
d_gene: NA; v_gene: TRBV7-9; j_gene: TRBJ1-3; abundance: few; CDR3nt: TGTGCCAGCAAAATTCAGGACAGAAACACCATATATTTT; CDR3aa: CASKIQDRNTIYF
d_gene: TRBD1; v_gene: TRBV6-5; j_gene: TRBJ1-3; abundance: NA; CDR3nt: TGTGCCAGCACTGACAGGGCGGTTGGAAACACCATATATTTT; CDR3aa: CASTDRAVGNTIYF
d_gene: NA; v_gene: TRBV3-1; j_gene: TRBJ2-3; abundance: NA; CDR3nt: TGTGCCAGCAGCCAAGATCTGTTAAGCGGGACGCAGTATTTT; CDR3aa: CASSQDLLSGTQYF
d_gene: NA; v_gene: TRBV7-2; j_gene: TRBJ2-3; abundance: few; CDR3nt: TGTGCCAGCAGACCGCACAGCACAGATACGCAGTATTTT; CDR3aa: CASRPHSTDTQYF
d_gene: TRBD1; v_gene: TRBV27; j_gene: TRBJ2-3; abundance: few; CDR3nt: TGTGCCAGCAGTCGGACAGGGAGCACAGATACGCAGTATTTT; CDR3aa: CASSRTGSTDTQYF
d_gene: NA; v_gene: TRBV2; j_gene: TRBJ2-1; abundance: many; CDR3nt: TGTGCCAGCAGTGAACTAGCACGGTATGAGCAGTTCTTC; CDR3aa: CASSELARYEQFF
d_gene: TRBD1; v_gene: TRBV28; j_gene: TRBJ1-4; abundance: few; CDR3nt: TGTGCCAGCAGGCCGGGACAGGGTGAGAGTGAAAAACTGTTTTTT; CDR3aa: CASRPGQGESEKLFF
d_gene: NA; v_gene: TRBV6-1; j_gene: TRBJ1-1; abundance: many; CDR3nt: TGTGCCAGCAGCTCTGGGGGGCTGGGGAACACTGAAGCTTTCTTT; CDR3aa: CASSSGGLGNTEAFF
d_gene: NA; v_gene: TRBV20-1; j_gene: TRBJ2-1; abundance: NA; CDR3nt: TGCAGTGCTGAGGAAAACGCGGTAGGGGAGCAGTTCTTC; CDR3aa: CSAEENAVGEQFF
d_gene: TRBD1; v_gene: TRBV18; j_gene: TRBJ2-5; abundance: few; CDR3nt: TGTGCCAGCTCACGTGACAGGGTAGAGACCCAGTACTTC; CDR3aa: CASSRDRVETQYF
d_gene: TRBD1; v_gene: TRBV12-3/TRBV12-4; j_gene: TRBJ1-5; abundance: many; CDR3nt: TGTGCCAGAAAAAGAGGGACAGGGCACAATCAGCCCCAGCATTTT; CDR3aa: CARKRGTGHNQPQHF
d_gene: NA; v_gene: TRBV6-2/TRBV6-3; j_gene: TRBJ2-3; abundance: few; CDR3nt: TGTGCCAGCAGTAGGGTACAGCGCACAGATACGCAGTATTTT; CDR3aa: CASSRVQRTDTQYF
d_gene: NA; v_gene: TRBV10-3; j_gene: TRBJ1-1; abundance: NA; CDR3nt: TGTGCCATCAGTGAGGACAGCATCTCGAACACTGAAGCTTTCTTT; CDR3aa: CAISEDSISNTEAFF
d_gene: TRBD2; v_gene: TRBV5-4; j_gene: TRBJ2-5; abundance: NA; CDR3nt: TGTGCCAGCAGCTCCCGGACTAGCGGGGTCGCGAAGACCCAGTACTTC; CDR3aa: CASSSRTSGVAKTQYF
d_gene: TRBD2; v_gene: TRBV14; j_gene: TRBJ2-1; abundance: few; CDR3nt: TGTGCCAGCAGCCAATGGACTAGCGGGAGTGGTGAGCAGTTCTTC; CDR3aa: CASSQWTSGSGEQFF
d_gene: TRBD1; v_gene: TRBV4-1; j_gene: TRBJ1-1; abundance: few; CDR3nt: TGCGCCAGCAGCCAAGAGAGGGACAGGGGTGCTTTCTTT; CDR3aa: CASSQERDRGAFF
d_gene: TRBD1; v_gene: TRBV20-1; j_gene: TRBJ1-1; abundance: few; CDR3nt: TGCAGTGCCACGGGACAGGGAGTCGAAGCTTTCTTT; CDR3aa: CSATGQGVEAFF
d_gene: NA; v_gene: TRBV27; j_gene: TRBJ1-6; abundance: NA; CDR3nt: TGTGCCAGCAGTGTGGAGGGGCAGGGGAATTCACCCCTCCACTTT; CDR3aa: CASSVEGQGNSPLHF
d_gene: NA; v_gene: TRBV6-6; j_gene: TRBJ1-4; abundance: few; CDR3nt: TGTGCCAGCAGTGGTCCTGATAATCCACGACTGACGGGAGCTAATGAAAAACTGTTTTTT; CDR3aa: CASSGPDNPRLTGANEKLFF
d_gene: NA; v_gene: TRBV7-9; j_gene: TRBJ1-6; abundance: NA; CDR3nt: TGTGCCAGCAGCCTCAGTGGGGCGGCTGGTTCACCCCTCCACTTT; CDR3aa: CASSLSGAAGSPLHF
d_gene: NA; v_gene: TRBV6-2/TRBV6-3; j_gene: TRBJ2-7; abundance: few; CDR3nt: TGTGCCAGCTCTGAGGAGAGGGTCTCCTACGAGCAGTACTTC; CDR3aa: CASSEERVSYEQYF
d_gene: TRBD1; v_gene: TRBV20-1; j_gene: TRBJ1-1; abundance: many; CDR3nt: TGCAGTGCTAGAAGAACAGGGGGCGAGGAATTTAGAACTGAAGCTTTCTTT; CDR3aa: CSARRTGGEEFRTEAFF
d_gene: NA; v_gene: TRBV7-2; j_gene: TRBJ2-1; abundance: few; CDR3nt: TGTGTCAGCAGCTTTATATTAGGGGGACAGTTCTTC; CDR3aa: CVSSFILGGQFF